This TCR beta chain was found in a study of blood T cell repertoires in COVID-19. Sequenced by immunoSEQ multiplex PCR; TCRdb stores in-frame clones only, minus some. The table lists roughly 180,000 clones, about four fifths of them singletons. Germline CDR1 and CDR2: KGHSH and LQKENI. J lost 0 bases, V lost 6 bases, and 4 bases had no gene match. This CDR3 spans 15 amino acids. The material sequenced was peripheral blood. The receptor comes from a woman in her 40s with COVID-19, enrolled during active disease. The chain is built from TRBV18 and TRBJ2-1; 8 nucleotides agree with TRBD2. The CDR3 reads CASSQSGSSYNEQFF. CDR3 DNA sequence: TGTGCCAGCTCGCAGAGCGGGAGCTCCTACAATGAGCAGTTCTTC.